This TCR beta chain was documented in a study of identical twins (TCRdb year 2016). Turning to the overall study: The study deep-sequenced TCR alpha and beta repertoires from monozygotic twins, unrelated adults of various ages and cord blood to test whether fetal clonotypes persist. To rule out contamination, the twin experiments were replicated at different times with different library preparation protocols. The full study reports these points: Out-of-frame TCR alpha sequences shared between twins showed an excess of low generation-probability sequences compared with coincidental sharing between unrelated individuals. Because the same donors could not be followed over many years, the conclusions depended on cross-sectional statistical analysis. In beta out-of-frame sequences, excess twin sharing was weaker, because having fewer shared sequences lowered the signal-to-noise ratio. Invariant T cells such as MAIT and iNKT could partly confound zero-insertion analyses, though diverse VJ usage argued against this for most clonotypes. In monozygotic twins, recombination models systematically underestimated out-of-frame TCR alpha sharing, but the models matched the sharing seen between unrelated individuals. Fewer insertions were carried by abundant cord blood beta clonotypes; a weaker similar trend was observed in young adult naive repertoires, while no such trend was observed in memory repertoires.

To prepare the library, 5' RACE was applied. Sequencing took place on an Illumina HiSeq 2000. Template switching added a universal primer binding site, and the final cDNA carried a unique molecular identifier that allowed TCR cDNA molecules to be counted accurately. Specific primers in the conserved constant-segment region were used to synthesize first-strand cDNA for TCR alpha and beta chains. Each cDNA library was double barcoded, with a SMART-Mk sample barcode plus Illumina barcodes, to control for contamination. TruSeq adapter sequences and Illumina sample barcodes were added in two successive PCR steps. The TCR alpha and beta cDNA libraries were sequenced on the Illumina HiSeq platform using custom primers. Per the original workflow: MiGEC was used to process raw reads and extract unique molecular identifiers, and MiXCR was used to find CDR3 positions. For each individual, recombination models were inferred using an EM algorithm with the repgenHMM and IGoR tools. Shared clonotype analysis was performed with the tcR package in R, normalizing sharing by the product of cloneset sizes. Out-of-frame nonproductive sequences were analyzed to study raw recombination free of thymic and clonal selection effects. The public sequencing data were trimmed at Q25 with fastp and processed into clonotypes with MiXCR by TCRdb, which kept only in-frame beta chains. Rows with one shared CDR3 protein collapse into an entry with the most common genes and DNA. TCRdb, not the original authors, processed these V and J calls. The sample profile shows fewer than 900,000 distinct CDR3 sequences; roughly 18% of them were found once. Around 12% of the sample lies in the top ten.

Taken from cysteine to phenylalanine, the CDR3 has 13 residues. The only DNA kept is the CDR3, 39 bases in frame from the first base. Trimming takes 1 base from V and 1 base from J, and the germline ends sit 7 bases apart. The germline V gene provides CDR1 SQVTM and CDR2 ANQGSEA. This clonotype was recorded a few times. This clone's antigen is unknown. No base quality information exists; no much larger clone differs at one position. Every donor in the study was a healthy Caucasian. The twin cohort comprised three pairs of female monozygotic twins, all aged about 18 to 30 years. The RNA used for TCR libraries was isolated from peripheral blood mononuclear cells. This sample was also put to use in a study of T cells expressing NK-cell markers. The second study's authors report: In sorted CD3+CD56+NKG2C+, CD3+CD56+NKG2C- and CD3+CD56-NKG2C+ T-cell subsets from 7 to 9 donors, TCR beta-chain repertoires were profiled. Among the eight sequenced donors, only one was HCMV-seronegative, while the other seven were HCMV-seropositive. To restrict sorting to alphabetaTCR-expressing T cells, an anti-gammadeltaTCR antibody was added in several experiments. For roughly six donors, the dominant CD3+CD56+NKG2C+ clonotypes were among the top 10 CD8+ clonotypes and accounted for about 1.0-7.5% of CD8+ T cells. Those dominant clonotypes were again the most abundant among CD3+CD56-NKG2C+ cells in several donors, at about 28.3-60.1%. It remained unclear whether the expanded NKG2C-expressing T cell clones were specific for HCMV antigens. All eight donors whose samples were sequenced were randomly selected healthy volunteers, three of them men and five women. To determine HCMV serostatus, a commercial ELISA kit was used to detect HCMV-specific IgG in serum. For roughly 6 donors, bulk peripheral blood T-cell repertoires were also sequenced from unsorted PBMC. MIGEC was used to demultiplex reads and group reads by UMI, and MiTCR was used to assemble and quantify clonotypes. To exclude erroneous sequences, only TCR cDNA sequences supported by at least two reads were retained. The tcR package was used for downstream repertoire analysis, and clonotypes were matched across fractions by CDR3 nucleotide sequence plus V segment. Antigen specificity was annotated against VDJdb with VDJmatch, allowing one amino acid substitution in CDR3.

Sequencing input: PBMCs. The receptor comes from a woman younger than 30 in good health. Recombination linked TRBV29-1 to TRBJ1-1; the D gene assignment is ambiguous. The DNA reads TGCAGCGTTGAAGTCAGCCAGAACACTGAAGCTTTCTTT. This encodes CSVEVSQNTEAFF.